The 14 T cell receptor beta chains below all came from one sample that was sequenced in a study of blood T cell repertoires in COVID-19. The method was immunoSEQ multiplex PCR; TCRdb's version includes in-frame clones alone and lacks a portion of them. The sample has roughly 100,000 clones, about 75% seen once. Sequencing was performed on peripheral blood. The receptors here all came from a woman older than 75 with acute or convalescent COVID-19.

The gene calls are TRBV24-1 and TRBJ2-1; 7 positions match TRBD1. Trimming cost V 4 bases and J 1 base; bases outside gene matches: 6. CDR1 is KGHDR and CDR2 is SFDVKD in the germline V gene. The CDR3 spans 16 residues. CDR3 amino acids: CATSDLGTASYNEQFF. The CDR3 DNA sequence: TGTGCCACCAGTGACCTCGGGACAGCTTCCTACAATGAGCAGTTCTTC.

This rearrangement joins TRBV7-9 to TRBJ1-2; D is unresolved. V was pared by 0 bases and J by 4 bases, with 12 bases between. The CDR3 spans 15 residues. The germline CDR1 and CDR2 sequences are SEHNR and FQNEAQ (reference sequence). The CDR3 DNA sequence: TGTGCCAGCAGCTTAGCGTTAACAGCTTCCTATGGCTACACCTTC. It translates to CASSLALTASYGYTF.

The gene calls are TRBV5-3 and TRBJ1-5; 8 bases line up with TRBD1. TRBV5-3 is an ORF, with its function uncertain. J gave up 5 bases and V 9 bases, and 7 bases lay outside the gene matches. This CDR3 spans 13 amino acids. CDR3 nucleotide sequence: TGTGCCAAAGCAGGGGGCCCGTATCAGCCCCAGCATTTT. Translation: CAKAGGPYQPQHF.

The rearrangement joins TRBV6-5 to TRBJ1-2; 9 bases map to TRBD1. The CDR3 contains 14 residues. Looked up from germline, CDR1 is MNHEY and CDR2 is SVGAGI. V was clipped by 6 bases and J by 11 bases; unmatched bases: 13. The CDR3 is CASSLVPGQGGYTF. In DNA, the CDR3 is TGTGCCAGCAGCCTCGTCCCGGGACAGGGAGGATACACCTTC.

The chain combines TRBV6-5 with TRBJ1-4, with a possible D match to TRBD1 (5 bases). CDR3 length: 13 amino acids. Germline CDR1 is MNHEY and CDR2 is SVGAGI. Trimming shortened V by 4 bases and J by 5 bases, and 8 bases separated the two germline ends. The CDR3 DNA reads as TGTGCCAGCAGTTTATCAGGGAATGAAAAACTGTTTTTT. Its translation: CASSLSGNEKLFF.

The gene calls are TRBV6-2 or TRBV6-3 and TRBJ2-3, with TRBD2 as a possible D gene (6 bases). Germline-derived CDR1 and CDR2 are MNHEY and SVGEGT. The ends were cut back, 6 bases at V and 4 bases at J, with 14 bases in the middle. The CDR3 is 14 residues long. Written as DNA, the CDR3 is TGTGCCAGCAGCCGACTAGTTGGCCCAGATACGCAGTATTTT. Its protein is CASSRLVGPDTQYF.

This clone was seen a single time. The gene calls are TRBV5-1 and TRBJ1-2; D is possibly TRBD1 (6 bases). The length of the CDR3 is 15 residues. V was shortened by 4 bases and J by 6 bases, with 19 bases between the two germline ends. The germline CDR1 and CDR2 sequences are SGHRS and YFSETQ. The CDR3 DNA reads TGCGCCAGCAGCCCGAACTGGGCAGGGGACCATGGCTACACCTTC. Translated, it gives CASSPNWAGDHGYTF.

The chain recombines TRBV7-2 with TRBJ1-5; 8 bases align to TRBD1. Germline CDR1 is SGHTA and CDR2 is FQGNSA. The CDR3 spans 13 residues. Trimming removed 5 bases from V and 5 bases from J; junction bases left unmatched: 2. The CDR3 loop is CASSAQGDQPQHF. The CDR3 region has the DNA TGTGCCAGCAGCGCACAGGGGGATCAGCCCCAGCATTTT.

The rearrangement joins TRBV28 to TRBJ2-5; D is possibly TRBD1 (6 bases). The length of the CDR3 is 15 residues. The germline V and J ends were trimmed by 10 bases and 4 bases, with 22 bases remaining between them. Germline V lookup: CDR1 MDHEN, CDR2 SYDVKM. The CDR3 sequence is CATTPWGQGAETQYF. CDR3 nucleotides: TGTGCCACCACCCCCTGGGGGCAGGGCGCAGAGACCCAGTACTTC.

As concerns this clone: The germline gene is not matched at one end of the junction; a read error may be the cause. The chain recombines TRBV7-7 with TRBJ2-1; D is perhaps TRBD2 (5 bases). This CDR3 has 14 amino acids. The germline CDR1 and CDR2 sequences are SSHAT and FNYEAQ (reference sequence). The CDR3 is CASSLSGSTNEQFF. The CDR3 DNA sequence: TGTGCTAGCAGCTTAAGTGGGAGCACCAATGAGCAGTTCTTC.

The chain couples TRBV18 to TRBJ1-4; 10 bases align to TRBD1. V lost 3 bases and J lost 6; bases outside the gene matches: 4. CDR3 size: 15 residues. Per the germline V gene, CDR1 is KGHSH and CDR2 is LQKENI. The CDR3 DNA reads TGTGCCAGCTCACCCTCCGGGACAGGGGATGAAAAACTGTTTTTT. Amino acids: CASSPSGTGDEKLFF.

Sample share makes this clone medium-sized. This rearrangement joins TRBV19 to TRBJ2-1; TRBD2 matches at 15 bases. Germline values: CDR1 LNHDA, CDR2 SQIVND (reference sequence). The CDR3 runs 17 residues. V lost 5 bases and J lost 6; bases outside the gene matches: 8. CDR3 in amino acids: CASSLGLAGGPSNEQFF. The CDR3 DNA reads as TGTGCCAGTAGTTTAGGACTAGCGGGGGGGCCGAGCAATGAGCAGTTCTTC.

This clone was picked up a small number of times. The J gene is TRBJ1-1, the V gene TRBV6-5, with D possibly TRBD1 on 6 matching bases. Germline CDR1 reads MNHEY; CDR2 reads SVGAGI. This CDR3 contains 12 residues. Trimming took 7 bases from V and 9 from J, leaving 15 bases between them. The CDR3 DNA is TGTGCCAGCACTCGCCAAGGACAGAAAGCTTTCTTT. Residues: CASTRQGQKAFF.

The sample holds one count of this clone. The rearrangement links TRBV6-5 to TRBJ1-1; the D is unclear. CDR1 is MNHEY, CDR2 SVGAGI, per germline. Trimming left V 6 bases short and J 0 bases short, with 14 bases between. The CDR3 totals 15 residues. CDR3 in amino acids: CASSHPPVVNTEAFF. In DNA form, the CDR3 reads TGTGCCAGCAGCCACCCGCCGGTGGTGAACACTGAAGCTTTCTTT.